This paragraph reports one T cell receptor (beta chain). The antigen remains unidentified. Within the sample, other DNA sequences also encode this same CDR3. The sample belongs to a study of CD8+ T cells in alopecia areata. Study observations and caveats: Scalp and blood samples kept many expanded lesional clones throughout tofacitinib.

cDNA serving as the sequencing template came from extracted, reverse transcribed RNA. TCRdb's copy holds only in-frame clones and misses some; the assay was immunoSEQ multiplex PCR. The sample includes around 110,000 clones, less than 75% seen only once; the top ten take 12%. Regarding treatment: oral pan-JAK inhibitor, 5-10 mg twice daily. The V and J ends lost 6 bases and 3 bases respectively, with 3 bases between them. The CDR3 length is 10 residues. Germline CDR1 reads SQVTM; CDR2 reads ANQGSEA. The sample was CD8+ T cells sorted from blood, taken at week 24, from a patient treated with tofacitinib. The TCR sequence derives from a human donor with alopecia areata. The rearrangement uses TRBV29-1 and TRBJ2-1; D gene ambiguous. The CDR3 DNA reads TGCAGCGTCCACTACAATGAGCAGTTCTTC. It translates to CSVHYNEQFF.